A selection of T cell receptor beta chains follows, all from one sample in a study of blood T cell repertoires in COVID-19. Generated by immunoSEQ multiplex PCR, the TCRdb table keeps only in-frame clones and is missing some. The data contain about 180,000 clones, about 88% of them seen just once; the ten biggest clones take up 2.9%. Sequencing was performed on peripheral blood. These receptors came from a woman aged 25 to 45 with active or convalescent COVID-19. CDR3s include the opening cysteine and the closing phenylalanine or tryptophan. Each record gives: V gene, J gene, CDR3 protein.

>TRBV7-2|TRBJ2-3
CASSLTSGGSDTQYF
>TRBV14|TRBJ1-2
CASSPGQGAFGYTF
>TRBV30|TRBJ2-1
CAWSGGGALHEQFF
>TRBV7-9|TRBJ2-7
CASSFGSGVSYEQYF
>TRBV27|TRBJ1-1
CASSLGGRGNTEAFF
>TRBV7-8|TRBJ1-1
CASSLGADEAFF
>TRBV6-6|TRBJ2-2
CASNPGLADTGELFF
>TRBV19|TRBJ1-5
CASSMVPGGNQPQHF
>TRBV28|TRBJ2-1
CATLLGLAGDDEQFF
>TRBV4-2|TRBJ2-7
CASSQVASSTGGMWEQYF
>TRBV12-5|TRBJ2-1
CASALGAGSYNEQFF
>TRBV6-1|TRBJ1-5
CASSEEGASNQPQHF
>TRBV2|TRBJ1-2
CATMTGDPHGYTF
>TRBV18|TRBJ2-1
CASSPPLVDEQFF
>TRBV7-2|TRBJ2-5
CASSLFGQGLQETQYF
>TRBV12-5|TRBJ2-1
CASGFTGHGGYNEQFF
>TRBV10-3|TRBJ1-2
CAISESNGRRGYGYTF
>TRBV11-2|TRBJ1-2
CASSPNSNYGYTF
>TRBV2|TRBJ2-3
CASSSRASGGLDTQYF
>TRBV10-3|TRBJ2-7
CAISGGYEQYF
>TRBV6-4|TRBJ1-2
CASSDHPGLGSTF
>TRBV27|TRBJ1-3
CASSLAGGSGNTIYF
>TRBV28|TRBJ2-5
CASSLYSQETQYF
>TRBV18|TRBJ1-5
CASSPPGLPQHF
>TRBV28|TRBJ1-1
CASSLSGGGTEAFF
>TRBV30|TRBJ1-6
CAWSGTGHYNSPLHF
>TRBV3-1/TRBV3-2|TRBJ2-3
CASSHTSGGDTQYF